The entry that follows covers one T cell receptor (beta chain) sequence. Its antigen is still unknown. The sample comes from a study of Tregs in tolerant kidney transplant recipients. Study summary: Mixed chimerism was transient after nonmyeloablative marrow transplants from related graft donors.

The CDR3 loop spans 13 amino acids. CDR1 is MGHRA and CDR2 is YSYEKL in the germline V gene. V was cut by 4 bases and J by 8 bases, with 14 bases left in between. Profiled with immunoSEQ multiplex PCR; TCRdb holds only in-frame clones, not every one. The sample includes 90,000 to 130,000 clones, around 89% of them seen just once. General study findings and limits: Biological reproducibility was not directly addressed in this study. Findings come from small patient numbers and require larger validation. In tolerant patients, donor-specific Tregs outgrew total Tregs, suggesting antigen-driven expansion.

The chain employs TRBV4-1 and TRBJ1-2; the D gene is possibly TRBD1 (6 bases). The source material was CD4+ T cells from blood, sampled before the transplant. The receptor's source is a human donor who received a combined kidney and bone marrow transplant. CDR3 protein: CASSLRGAPGYTF. CDR3 nucleotides: TGCGCCAGCAGCCTTCGGGGGGCCCCCGGCTACACCTTC.